The entry that follows covers one T cell receptor beta chain sequence. The germline V and J ends were trimmed by 3 bases and 3 bases, with 18 bases remaining between them. Germline V CDR1 and CDR2: MNHNS, SASEGT. The CDR3 is 18 residues long. This sample was taken from a study of blood T cell repertoires in COVID-19. Here immunoSEQ multiplex PCR was the method, and the copy in TCRdb shows in-frame clones only, minus some. The table has under 250,000 clones, roughly nine tenths seen once; the top ten hold about a tenth. Self-reported history from a screening survey and questionnaire set each donor's cohort.

The sequence derives from a man aged 25 to 45 who had recovered from COVID-19. Source material: PBMCs or T cells enriched from blood (not recorded which). V gene TRBV6-1 combines with J gene TRBJ1-6; D might be TRBD1 (5 bases). The CDR3 loop reads CASSDSPAGRFYNSPLHF. The CDR3 nucleotides are TGTGCCAGCAGTGATTCCCCCGCGGGGCGATTCTATAATTCACCCCTCCACTTT.